A single sample is the source of the 20 T cell receptor beta chains below, sequenced in a study of Ad26.COV2.S vaccination and SARS-CoV-2 variants. Treatment reported: some 20 received Ad26.COV2.S at low or high dose, single or two shots; about five received placebo; per-sample allocation not given. Sampling was performed 63 days after the first vaccine or placebo injection. Assay: immunoSEQ multiplex PCR; the TCRdb copy retains only in-frame clones and omits some. The sample has around 340,000 clones; about nine tenths are singletons. The sample in question was peripheral blood, obtained in a trial of Ad26.COV2.S vaccine versus placebo. These receptors were collected from a person aged 18-60 years who received the Ad26.COV2.S COVID-19 vaccine or a placebo.

The gene calls are TRBV11-1 and TRBJ2-7; 8 positions match TRBD1. The junction had 7 bases not matched to a gene; V was cut back by 8 bases and J by 4 bases. This CDR3 comprises 13 residues. Germline CDR1 reads SGHAT; CDR2 reads FQDESV (reference sequence). The DNA of the CDR3 is TGTGCCAGCGCTAGACAGGGGAGTTACGAGCAGTACTTC. Translating it yields CASARQGSYEQYF.

The gene calls are TRBV18 and TRBJ2-5; a weak D match, TRBD1 (5 bases). CDR1 and CDR2 from the germline V gene are KGHSH and LQKENI. With 6 bases removed from V and 2 bases from J, the gap between germline ends came to 13 bases. The length of the CDR3 is 14 residues. The CDR3 DNA is TGTGCCAGCTCGCCGCAGGGAAATCAAGAGACCCAGTACTTC. It encodes CASSPQGNQETQYF. Drawing the rest from reference TRBV18 and TRBJ2-5, the complete variable domain is NAGVMQNPRHLVRRRGQEARLRCSPMKGHSHVYWYRQLPEEGLKFMVYLQKENIIDESGMPKERFSAEFPKEGPSILRIQQVVRGDSAAYFCASSPQGNQETQYFGPGTRLLVL.

The genes are TRBV2 and TRBJ2-4, with 9 bases fitting TRBD2. Germline CDR1 and CDR2: SNHLY and FYNNEI. This CDR3 is built from 14 residues. Germline trimming cut 7 bases from V and 4 bases from J; bases unmatched to any gene: 5. The CDR3 coding sequence is TGTGCCAGCAAGGTCGCGGGGGGGAAAAACATTCAGTACTTC. Translation: CASKVAGGKNIQYF.

The rearrangement uses TRBV7-9 and TRBJ1-2; 8 nucleotides agree with TRBD1. CDR3 length: 14 amino acids. In germline, CDR1 is SEHNR, CDR2 FQNEAQ (reference sequence). Unmatched junction bases numbered 6, after V lost 5 bases and J lost 4 bases. CDR3 in amino acids: CASSPDRGVYGYTF. CDR3 nucleotide sequence: TGTGCCAGCAGCCCAGACAGGGGCGTCTATGGCTACACCTTC.

This clone has only one observation. This same CDR3 is encoded by further DNA sequences in the sample. The CDR3 coding sequence is TGTGCCAGCAGTTACGGAGGAGACAACACTGAAGCTTTCTTT. As protein: CASSYGGDNTEAFF. The V call is TRBV6-5, the J call TRBJ1-1; D gene uncertain. This CDR3 has 14 residues. Trimming cost V 2 bases and J 2 bases, with 9 bases left between them. Germline loops: CDR1 MNHEY, CDR2 SVGAGI.

The genes are TRBV29-1 and TRBJ2-3; 10 bases fit TRBD2. V shed 0 bases and J 4 bases; nucleotides not matched to a gene: 7. Germline V CDR1 and CDR2: SQVTM, ANQGSEA. The CDR3 contains 16 residues. CDR3 residues: CSVEDRFGTSADTQYF. CDR3 nucleotide sequence: TGCAGCGTTGAAGATCGTTTTGGGACTAGCGCAGATACGCAGTATTTT.

The chain is built from TRBV7-2 and TRBJ1-5; D may be TRBD1 (5 bases). V was pared by 1 base and J by 0 bases, with 10 bases between. The germline V gene has CDR1 SGHTA and CDR2 FQGNSA. This CDR3 is built from 16 residues. The CDR3 loop is CASSLDSGGSNQPQHF. The CDR3 DNA is TGTGCCAGCAGCTTAGATTCGGGGGGTAGCAATCAGCCCCAGCATTTT.

This clone came up many times. V and J are TRBV6-5 and TRBJ1-5; D unresolved. This CDR3 is built from 14 residues. CDR1 is MNHEY and CDR2 is SVGAGI in the germline V gene. V shed 0 bases and J shed 1 base, with 4 bases lying between them. The chain's CDR3 is CASSYSTSNQPQHF. As DNA, the CDR3 is TGTGCCAGCAGTTACTCGACAAGCAATCAGCCCCAGCATTTT.

The chain uses TRBV10-1 and TRBJ2-1; 7 positions match TRBD2. After removal of 6 bases from V and 0 bases from J, the junction contained 5 bases not matched to a gene. Germline V gene sequence: CDR1 WNHNN, CDR2 SYGVQD (reference sequence). The CDR3 has 15 amino acids. CDR3 protein: CASRGRDSSYNEQFF. CDR3 DNA sequence: TGCGCCAGCAGAGGGAGGGATAGCTCCTACAATGAGCAGTTCTTC.

V usage is TRBV28 and J usage is TRBJ2-5; D not certain. The germline V gene has CDR1 MDHEN and CDR2 SYDVKM. The V end was cut by 8 bases, the J end by 1 base, with 14 bases between. CDR3 length: 14 amino acids. CDR3 in amino acids: CASVSGGSQETQYF. CDR3 in DNA: TGTGCCAGCGTCTCCGGCGGCAGCCAAGAGACCCAGTACTTC. Drawing the rest from reference TRBV28 and TRBJ2-5, the complete variable domain is DVKVTQSSRYLVKRTGEKVFLECVQDMDHENMFWYRQDPGLGLRLIYFSYDVKMKEKGDIPEGYSVSREKKERFSLILESASTNQTSMYLCASVSGGSQETQYFGPGTRLLVL.

This clone appeared a single time. This rearrangement joins TRBV12-3 or TRBV12-4 to TRBJ1-6; D not resolved. The CDR3 extends over 13 amino acids. Trimming took off 5 bases at V and 8 bases at J, with 10 bases between the two ends. The CDR3 region is CASSQATYSPLHF. The CDR3 region has the DNA TGTGCCAGCAGTCAAGCTACGTATTCACCCCTCCACTTT.

The chain combines TRBV28 with TRBJ1-5; D remains ambiguous. Germline CDR1 MDHEN, CDR2 SYDVKM. V dropped 8 bases and J dropped 0 bases, with 2 bases sitting between them. The CDR3 covers 11 residues. The CDR3 is CASGSNQPQHF. DNA for the CDR3: TGTGCCAGCGGTAGCAATCAGCCCCAGCATTTT.

The DNA for the CDR3 is TGTGCCAGCAGCTTTCTACGTGAAGCTTTCTTT. Translation gives CASSFLREAFF. The chain employs TRBV5-6 and TRBJ1-1; D not certain. Trimming stripped 2 bases from V and 7 bases from J, with 6 bases between. Germline V gives CDR1 SGHDT, CDR2 YYEEEE. The CDR3 runs 11 residues.

The chain carries TRBV30 and TRBJ2-5; TRBD1 or TRBD2 may be the D gene (6 bases each). Trimming took off 2 bases at V and 3 bases at J, with 10 bases between the two ends. There are 13 residues in the CDR3. CDR1 and CDR2 from the germline V gene are GTSNPN and SVGIG (reference sequence). The CDR3 region has the DNA TGTGCCTGGAGTTGGGGGGCAAAAGAGACCCAGTACTTC. Translated, it gives CAWSWGAKETQYF.

CDR3 nucleotide sequence: TGTGCCAGTAGTACCTTCTTGGGCGGCCTATCCTACAATGAGCAGTTCTTC. Translation: CASSTFLGGLSYNEQFF. The J gene is TRBJ2-1, the V gene TRBV19; the D is unclear. V lost 4 bases, J lost 1 base, and 17 bases lay in between. This CDR3 contains 17 residues. Germline CDR1 and CDR2: LNHDA and SQIVND (reference sequence).

The chain uses TRBV28 and TRBJ1-4, with 12 bases that match TRBD1. Per the germline V gene, CDR1 is MDHEN and CDR2 is SYDVKM. This CDR3 region has 14 residues. The ends lost 5 bases at V and 8 bases at J; junction bases unmatched: 3. The CDR3: CASSGTGGIEKLFF. The CDR3 DNA reads as TGTGCCAGCAGTGGGACAGGGGGCATAGAAAAACTGTTTTTT.

The chain combines TRBV28 with TRBJ2-7; possibly TRBD1 for D (6 bases). Trimming left V 2 bases short and J 4 bases short, with 9 bases between. CDR3 length: 13 amino acids. Germline loops: CDR1 MDHEN, CDR2 SYDVKM. The CDR3: CASSLGQSYEQYF. Here the CDR3 DNA reads TGTGCCAGCAGTTTAGGACAGAGTTACGAGCAGTACTTC.

The chain is built from TRBV15 and TRBJ1-2, with TRBD1 as a possible D gene (6 bases). With 0 bases removed from V and 4 bases from J, the gap between germline ends came to 12 bases. This CDR3 is built from 15 residues. The germline CDR1 and CDR2 sequences are LNHNV and YYDKDF (reference sequence). CDR3 protein: CATSRDPRDIYGYTF. CDR3 DNA sequence: TGTGCCACCAGCAGAGACCCCCGGGACATCTATGGCTACACCTTC.

This chain joins TRBV5-8 and TRBJ2-7, with 7 bases lining up with TRBD1. Germline lookup yields CDR1 SGHTS and CDR2 YDEGEE. This CDR3 spans 13 amino acids. Trimming took 3 bases from V and 4 from J; bases not matched to a gene: 4. The CDR3: CASSSGTAYEQYF. DNA of the CDR3: TGTGCCAGCAGCTCAGGGACAGCTTACGAGCAGTACTTC.

The rearrangement uses TRBV7-9 and TRBJ1-1; 9 bases line up with TRBD1. Per germline, CDR1 SEHNR and CDR2 FQNEAQ (reference sequence). The CDR3 totals 13 residues. V shed 6 bases and J 5 bases; nucleotides not matched to a gene: 4. The CDR3 here is CASRLDRGTEAFF. The CDR3, as DNA: TGTGCCAGCAGATTGGACAGGGGAACTGAAGCTTTCTTT.